The rows below give T cell receptor beta chains drawn from one sample of a study of blood T cells in healthy people across ages. Each CDR3 protein is one row after TCRdb ran MiXCR on the 5' RACE reads. The sample records 920,000 or so distinct CDR3 sequences, 35% to 55% being singletons. The sample taken for sequencing was blood. The receptors come from a woman aged 55-69 years in good health. The CDR3 runs from the conserved cysteine through the conserved F or W. The order of the fields is J gene, V gene, D gene, CDR3 protein. The D gene is left open where the match is weak.

j_gene: TRBJ2-5
v_gene: TRBV15
d_gene: TRBD1
CDR3aa: CATSSYWETGTGGKETQYF

j_gene: TRBJ2-7
v_gene: TRBV5-1
d_gene: TRBD2
CDR3aa: CASSFRTAQRTSGSYEQYF

j_gene: TRBJ2-5
v_gene: TRBV24-1
d_gene: NA
CDR3aa: CATSDLAFGGRETQYF

j_gene: TRBJ2-1
v_gene: TRBV20-1
d_gene: NA
CDR3aa: CSARGPRFPYYNEQFF

j_gene: TRBJ1-6
v_gene: TRBV20-1
d_gene: NA
CDR3aa: CSAREPGQVNSPLHF

j_gene: TRBJ2-7
v_gene: TRBV6-5
d_gene: TRBD1
CDR3aa: CASSRTGASSYEQYF

j_gene: TRBJ2-7
v_gene: TRBV12-3/TRBV12-4
d_gene: TRBD2
CDR3aa: CASSLGGLAYEQYF

j_gene: TRBJ2-1
v_gene: TRBV27
d_gene: TRBD2
CDR3aa: CASSLSPAGSNEQFF

j_gene: TRBJ2-7
v_gene: TRBV7-9
d_gene: NA
CDR3aa: CASSYYRGGSNEQYF

j_gene: TRBJ1-2
v_gene: TRBV27
d_gene: TRBD1
CDR3aa: CASGDRLFSYGYTF

j_gene: TRBJ2-1
v_gene: TRBV20-1
d_gene: NA
CDR3aa: CSATSEYEQFF

j_gene: TRBJ1-2
v_gene: TRBV5-6
d_gene: NA
CDR3aa: CASSLGAITYYGYTF

j_gene: TRBJ2-1
v_gene: TRBV11-2
d_gene: NA
CDR3aa: CASSFRRSEYNEQFF

j_gene: TRBJ2-5
v_gene: TRBV3-1
d_gene: NA
CDR3aa: CASRSRLVQETQYF

j_gene: TRBJ2-3
v_gene: TRBV7-9
d_gene: TRBD2
CDR3aa: CASSLSLAGGPTDTQYF

j_gene: TRBJ2-7
v_gene: TRBV6-2/TRBV6-3
d_gene: NA
CDR3aa: CASSSVDGYEQYF